Listed below are T cell receptor beta chains from one sample, sequenced in a study of beta chain features in type 1 diabetes. Sequenced by immunoSEQ multiplex PCR; TCRdb stores in-frame clones only, minus some. The sample shows hundreds of thousands of clones, 15% to 19% of them seen only once. Sequenced material: naive CD4+ T cells from blood. All receptors derive from a man aged 18 to 30 in good health. CDR3s include the opening cysteine and the closing phenylalanine or tryptophan. The D gene is left open where the match is weak. Size is stated for part of the rows, as once, few or many counts, or as a class when the clone is expanded.

D gene: TRBD2; clone size: few; CDR3 length: 17; J gene: TRBJ2-5; V gene: TRBV7-2; CDR3 DNA: TGTGCCAGCAGCCGTGGACTAGCGGGGGGGGTACAAGAGACCCAGTACTTC; CDR3 protein: CASSRGLAGGVQETQYF
D gene: -; clone size: few; CDR3 length: 14; J gene: TRBJ2-3; V gene: TRBV5-1; CDR3 DNA: TGCGCCAGCAGAGTGGCAGGGATCGCAGATACGCAGTATTTT; CDR3 protein: CASRVAGIADTQYF
D gene: -; clone size: few; CDR3 length: 13; J gene: TRBJ2-7; V gene: TRBV11-1; CDR3 DNA: TGTGCCAGCAGCTTTACAGGAGCCTACGAGCAGTACTTC; CDR3 protein: CASSFTGAYEQYF
D gene: -; clone size: few; CDR3 length: 18; J gene: TRBJ2-1; V gene: TRBV21-1; CDR3 DNA: TGTGCCAGCAGCTCAAGGGCAGGGACAGGGGGCTCCTACAATGAGCAGTTCTTC; CDR3 protein: CASSSRAGTGGSYNEQFF
D gene: -; clone size: few; CDR3 length: 14; J gene: TRBJ1-2; V gene: TRBV28; CDR3 DNA: TGTGCCAGCAGTCCATACAGCGTTAACTATGGCTACACCTTC; CDR3 protein: CASSPYSVNYGYTF
D gene: TRBD2; clone size: -; CDR3 length: 18; J gene: TRBJ2-3; V gene: TRBV9; CDR3 DNA: TGTGCCAGCAGCGCCCCGGGTAGCGGGGGCCGATCCACAGATACGCAGTATTTT; CDR3 protein: CASSAPGSGGRSTDTQYF
D gene: TRBD2; clone size: few; CDR3 length: 15; J gene: TRBJ2-3; V gene: TRBV2; CDR3 DNA: TGTGCCAGCAGTAAGAGACTAGCTAGCACAGATACGCAGTATTTT; CDR3 protein: CASSKRLASTDTQYF
D gene: -; clone size: few; CDR3 length: 15; J gene: TRBJ2-1; V gene: TRBV30; CDR3 DNA: TGTGCCTGGAGACCCCCCAGAGGCAGTCGTAATGAGCAGTTCTTC; CDR3 protein: CAWRPPRGSRNEQFF
D gene: TRBD2; clone size: few; CDR3 length: 21; J gene: TRBJ2-7; V gene: TRBV5-1; CDR3 DNA: TGCGCCAGCAGCTTGGTGAGGACAGGGACTAGCGGGAGGGCGAGCTCCTACGAGCAGTACTTC; CDR3 protein: CASSLVRTGTSGRASSYEQYF
D gene: TRBD1; clone size: few; CDR3 length: 15; J gene: TRBJ1-3; V gene: TRBV6-5; CDR3 DNA: TGTGCCAGCAGTTACTCGACAGGGCGAGGAAACACCATATATTTT; CDR3 protein: CASSYSTGRGNTIYF
D gene: -; clone size: -; CDR3 length: 13; J gene: TRBJ1-5; V gene: TRBV6-4; CDR3 DNA: TGTGCCAGCAGTGACTCCCCCCAGGGACACCAGCATTTT; CDR3 protein: CASSDSPQGHQHF
D gene: TRBD1; clone size: -; CDR3 length: 15; J gene: TRBJ1-2; V gene: TRBV19; CDR3 DNA: TGTGCCAGTAGTACGGGGACAGGGGGTCGCGATGGCTACACCTTC; CDR3 protein: CASSTGTGGRDGYTF
D gene: -; clone size: few; CDR3 length: 14; J gene: TRBJ1-3; V gene: TRBV7-3; CDR3 DNA: TGTGCCAGCAGCTTATCAGGGGTCGGAAACACCATATATTTT; CDR3 protein: CASSLSGVGNTIYF
D gene: -; clone size: -; CDR3 length: 17; J gene: TRBJ1-2; V gene: TRBV7-2; CDR3 DNA: TGTGCCAGCAGCTTAGGGTCGCCCGCTAAGATTTCCTATGGCTACACCTTC; CDR3 protein: CASSLGSPAKISYGYTF
D gene: -; clone size: few; CDR3 length: 12; J gene: TRBJ1-2; V gene: TRBV9; CDR3 DNA: TGTGCCAGCAGTCGTCAGCCCTATGGCTACACCTTC; CDR3 protein: CASSRQPYGYTF
D gene: -; clone size: -; CDR3 length: 15; J gene: TRBJ1-4; V gene: TRBV9; CDR3 DNA: TGTGCCAGCACCGTTTCCGGGACCGTAAATGAAAAACTGTTTTTT; CDR3 protein: CASTVSGTVNEKLFF
D gene: TRBD1; clone size: -; CDR3 length: 15; J gene: TRBJ1-3; V gene: TRBV7-2; CDR3 DNA: TGTGCCAGCAGACCTGACAGGGGGCCTGGAAACACCATATATTTT; CDR3 protein: CASRPDRGPGNTIYF
D gene: -; clone size: few; CDR3 length: 15; J gene: TRBJ2-7; V gene: TRBV21-1; CDR3 DNA: TGTGCCAGCAGCAACCCCAAGTTGTGTATTAGGACAGGGGGCTTC; CDR3 protein: CASSNPKLCIRTGGF
D gene: -; clone size: few; CDR3 length: 14; J gene: TRBJ2-7; V gene: TRBV7-2; CDR3 DNA: TGTGCCAGCAGCTCCCGGGGAGGCTCCGGCGAGCAGTACTTC; CDR3 protein: CASSSRGGSGEQYF
D gene: -; clone size: few; CDR3 length: 16; J gene: TRBJ2-5; V gene: TRBV4-3; CDR3 DNA: TGCGCCAGCAGCCAAGATTTCAGGAGACAAGAGATGACCCAGTACTTC; CDR3 protein: CASSQDFRRQEMTQYF
D gene: -; clone size: few; CDR3 length: 14; J gene: TRBJ1-1; V gene: TRBV5-1; CDR3 DNA: TGCGCCAGCAGCTTGGGGGCAGGGGAAACTGAAGCTTTCTTT; CDR3 protein: CASSLGAGETEAFF
D gene: -; clone size: -; CDR3 length: 14; J gene: TRBJ2-2; V gene: TRBV19; CDR3 DNA: TGTGCCAGTAGTATATCCGGGCACACCGGGGAGCTGTTTTTT; CDR3 protein: CASSISGHTGELFF
D gene: -; clone size: -; CDR3 length: 15; J gene: TRBJ2-1; V gene: TRBV7-6; CDR3 DNA: TGTGCCAGCCTTGGGTGGGGGAGTGGATACAATGAGCAGTTCTTC; CDR3 protein: CASLGWGSGYNEQFF
D gene: -; clone size: -; CDR3 length: 19; J gene: TRBJ2-4; V gene: TRBV7-2; CDR3 DNA: TGTGCCAGCAGCTTAGAACTGCATGGGGGGTCCGCAGCCAAAAACATTCAGTACTTC; CDR3 protein: CASSLELHGGSAAKNIQYF
D gene: -; clone size: -; CDR3 length: 12; J gene: TRBJ2-2; V gene: TRBV7-2; CDR3 DNA: TGTGCAAGCAGCTTATTTTCCGGGGAGCTGTTTTTT; CDR3 protein: CASSLFSGELFF
D gene: TRBD2; clone size: few; CDR3 length: 13; J gene: TRBJ2-7; V gene: TRBV2; CDR3 DNA: TGTGCCAGCGGACTAGCGGAAAGCTACGAGCAGTACTTC; CDR3 protein: CASGLAESYEQYF
D gene: -; clone size: few; CDR3 length: 17; J gene: TRBJ1-5; V gene: TRBV2; CDR3 DNA: TGTGCCAGCAGGCTTCTACCTCCGGGACACGGCAATCAGCCCCAGCATTTT; CDR3 protein: CASRLLPPGHGNQPQHF
D gene: -; clone size: -; CDR3 length: 11; J gene: TRBJ2-5; V gene: TRBV2; CDR3 DNA: TGTGCCAGCAGTGACCCTGACGCCCAGTACTTC; CDR3 protein: CASSDPDAQYF
D gene: -; clone size: -; CDR3 length: 14; J gene: TRBJ2-7; V gene: TRBV5-1; CDR3 DNA: TGCGCCAGCAGCTTGGGGGGCCGGACCTACGAGCAGTACTTC; CDR3 protein: CASSLGGRTYEQYF
D gene: TRBD1; clone size: few; CDR3 length: 16; J gene: TRBJ2-7; V gene: TRBV5-1; CDR3 DNA: TGCGCCAGCAGCTTCCCTTCAGGGGACAGGGTTTACGAGCAGTACTTC; CDR3 protein: CASSFPSGDRVYEQYF
D gene: -; clone size: few; CDR3 length: 12; J gene: TRBJ2-7; V gene: TRBV15; CDR3 DNA: TGTGCCACCAGCGATGAGGGCTACGAGCAGTACTTC; CDR3 protein: CATSDEGYEQYF
D gene: -; clone size: -; CDR3 length: 14; J gene: TRBJ1-6; V gene: TRBV6-1; CDR3 DNA: TGTGCCAGCAGGGGGACAATAGATAATTCACCCCTCCACTTT; CDR3 protein: CASRGTIDNSPLHF
D gene: -; clone size: few; CDR3 length: 15; J gene: TRBJ2-1; V gene: TRBV6-5; CDR3 DNA: TGTGCCAGCAGCCGACAGCAAAGCTCCTACAATGAGCAGTTCTTC; CDR3 protein: CASSRQQSSYNEQFF
D gene: -; clone size: few; CDR3 length: 14; J gene: TRBJ2-4; V gene: TRBV27; CDR3 DNA: TGTGCCAGCAAATCTGGGAAGGCCAAAAACATTCAGTACTTC; CDR3 protein: CASKSGKAKNIQYF
D gene: -; clone size: -; CDR3 length: 13; J gene: TRBJ1-5; V gene: TRBV29-1; CDR3 DNA: TGCAGCGTTGGTGCAGTAAGCAATCAGCCCCAGCATTTT; CDR3 protein: CSVGAVSNQPQHF
D gene: TRBD1; clone size: few; CDR3 length: 14; J gene: TRBJ2-3; V gene: TRBV6-1; CDR3 DNA: TGTGCCAGCAGCCCGGACAGGGCGAAAGATACGCAGTATTTT; CDR3 protein: CASSPDRAKDTQYF
D gene: -; clone size: few; CDR3 length: 13; J gene: TRBJ1-5; V gene: TRBV18; CDR3 DNA: TGTGCCAGCTCATGGGGGCCCAATCAGCCCCAGCATTTT; CDR3 protein: CASSWGPNQPQHF
D gene: TRBD1; clone size: -; CDR3 length: 16; J gene: TRBJ2-7; V gene: TRBV4-3; CDR3 DNA: TGCGCCAGCAGCCAAGATGGGACAGGGCTTATTTACGAGCAGTACTTC; CDR3 protein: CASSQDGTGLIYEQYF
D gene: -; clone size: -; CDR3 length: 17; J gene: TRBJ1-5; V gene: TRBV21-1; CDR3 DNA: TGTGCCAGCAGCAATCTTGAAGGGGGTTATAGCAATCAGCCCCAGCATTTT; CDR3 protein: CASSNLEGGYSNQPQHF
D gene: TRBD2; clone size: -; CDR3 length: 18; J gene: TRBJ2-5; V gene: TRBV7-2; CDR3 DNA: TGTGCCAGCAGCTTAGCACAGGCTAGCGGGGGGGCCAGGGAGACCCAGTACTTC; CDR3 protein: CASSLAQASGGARETQYF
D gene: -; clone size: few; CDR3 length: 15; J gene: TRBJ2-7; V gene: TRBV2; CDR3 DNA: TGTGCCAGCAGTGCTATACAGGGATCAGGCACCGAGCAGTACTTC; CDR3 protein: CASSAIQGSGTEQYF
D gene: TRBD1; clone size: few; CDR3 length: 16; J gene: TRBJ2-3; V gene: TRBV5-1; CDR3 DNA: TGCGCCAGCAGCTTGGGAAGGGGGCCAGGCACAGATACGCAGTATTTT; CDR3 protein: CASSLGRGPGTDTQYF
D gene: -; clone size: few; CDR3 length: 15; J gene: TRBJ2-1; V gene: TRBV15; CDR3 DNA: TGTGCCACCAGCAGAGAACAGGGGAGGTTGAATGAGCAGTTCTTC; CDR3 protein: CATSREQGRLNEQFF
D gene: TRBD1; clone size: -; CDR3 length: 16; J gene: TRBJ2-7; V gene: TRBV4-3; CDR3 DNA: TGCGCCAGCAGCCAAGATTCATGGACAGGGGGTTACGAGCAGTACTTC; CDR3 protein: CASSQDSWTGGYEQYF
D gene: TRBD1; clone size: -; CDR3 length: 16; J gene: TRBJ1-1; V gene: TRBV18; CDR3 DNA: TGTGCCAGCTCACCAAGGACAGGGAACATGAACACTGAAGCTTTCTTT; CDR3 protein: CASSPRTGNMNTEAFF
D gene: TRBD1; clone size: -; CDR3 length: 13; J gene: TRBJ2-1; V gene: TRBV11-3; CDR3 DNA: TGTGCCAGCTCGCAGGGGGTAGTAAATGAGCAGTTCTTC; CDR3 protein: CASSQGVVNEQFF
D gene: TRBD1; clone size: -; CDR3 length: 15; J gene: TRBJ1-5; V gene: TRBV2; CDR3 DNA: TGTGCCAGCAAGATGGGACAGTATAGCAATCAGCCCCAGCATTTT; CDR3 protein: CASKMGQYSNQPQHF
D gene: -; clone size: -; CDR3 length: 14; J gene: TRBJ2-6; V gene: TRBV7-2; CDR3 DNA: TGTGCCAGCAGGAGAGGGGCTGGGGCCAACGTCCTGACTTTC; CDR3 protein: CASRRGAGANVLTF